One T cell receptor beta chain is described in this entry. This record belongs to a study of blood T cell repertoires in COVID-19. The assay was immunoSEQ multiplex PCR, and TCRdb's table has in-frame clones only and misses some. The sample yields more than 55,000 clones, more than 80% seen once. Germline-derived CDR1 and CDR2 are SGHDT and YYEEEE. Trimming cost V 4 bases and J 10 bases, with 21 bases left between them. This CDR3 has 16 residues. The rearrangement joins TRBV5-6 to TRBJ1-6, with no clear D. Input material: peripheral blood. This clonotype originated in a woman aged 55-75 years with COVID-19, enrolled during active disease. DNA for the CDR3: TGTGCCAGCAGCCCCCCTGCCAGCCTACTGAGGTCACCCCTCCACTTT. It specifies CASSPPASLLRSPLHF.